A selection of T cell receptor beta chains follows, all from one sample in a study of T cell responses to AZD1222 COVID-19 vaccine. Some clones are missing from TCRdb's copy, which holds only in-frame ones; the method was immunoSEQ multiplex PCR. The sample shows some 280,000 clones, 94% of them seen only once. The sequences come from peripheral blood, collected 28 days after the second AZD1222 dose. The receptors shown here come from an adult who received the AZD1222 COVID-19 vaccine. The CDR3 runs from the conserved cysteine through the conserved F or W. A D gene is named only where the DNA matches it firmly. The size field is filled for only some rows; it gives once, few, many or a size class.

d_call | j_call | clone_size | v_call | cdr3_nt | cdr3_aa
. | TRBJ1-6 | . | TRBV18 | TGTGCCAGCTCACCACCGGCACAGGGACCTAATTCACCCCTCCACTTT | CASSPPAQGPNSPLHF
. | TRBJ1-1 | . | TRBV24-1 | TGTGCCACCAGTGATATAGACAGGCGCATGAACACTGAAGCTTTCTTT | CATSDIDRRMNTEAFF
TRBD2 | TRBJ2-2 | . | TRBV9 | TGTGCCAGCAGCGTTTCGGCGGGAGTCACCGGGGAGCTGTTTTTT | CASSVSAGVTGELFF
TRBD2 | TRBJ2-7 | . | TRBV5-6 | TGTGCCAGCAGCTTAACTAGCGGGGGGTACTACGAGCAGTACTTC | CASSLTSGGYYEQYF
. | TRBJ2-6 | . | TRBV5-1 | TGCGCCAGCAGCTTACAGGCCCCGAACTCTGGGGCCAACGTCCTGACTTTC | CASSLQAPNSGANVLTF
TRBD1 | TRBJ2-1 | . | TRBV24-1 | TGTGCCACCAGTGATGTCGCGGGACAGGGCAGAAATGAGCAGTTCTTC | CATSDVAGQGRNEQFF
. | TRBJ2-1 | once | TRBV6-5 | TGTGCCAGCAGGAGGGGGGAAGATGAGCAGTTCTTC | CASRRGEDEQFF
. | TRBJ2-3 | . | TRBV2 | TGTGCCAGCAGTGACCAGGCGACAGATACGCAGTATTTT | CASSDQATDTQYF
. | TRBJ2-1 | . | TRBV7-6 | TGTGCCAGCAGCTCAAGGGGGGCTGAGCAGTTCTTC | CASSSRGAEQFF
TRBD1 | TRBJ1-5 | . | TRBV5-4 | TGTGCCAGCAGCTTCCATCCAGGGGGTCAGCCCCAGCATTTT | CASSFHPGGQPQHF
TRBD2 | TRBJ2-7 | . | TRBV3-1/TRBV3-2 | TGTGCCAGCAGCCGCCGACTAGCGGGAAAGGGCTCCTACGAGCAGTACTTC | CASSRRLAGKGSYEQYF
TRBD1 | TRBJ1-4 | . | TRBV5-4 | TGTGCCAGCAGACGGACAGGGGATGAAAAACTGTTTTTT | CASRRTGDEKLFF
. | TRBJ1-2 | . | TRBV6-1 | TGTGCCAGCAGTGAAGCGCCAGGGGTGGATGGCTACACCTTC | CASSEAPGVDGYTF
. | TRBJ1-5 | . | TRBV9 | TGTGCCAGCAGCCCCGATCCCAATCAGCCCCAGCATTTT | CASSPDPNQPQHF
. | TRBJ2-1 | . | TRBV7-3 | TGTGCCAGCAGTTCGGAAGGAGGGTTATCCGGTGAGCAGTTCTTC | CASSSEGGLSGEQFF
TRBD2 | TRBJ2-3 | . | TRBV5-6 | TGTGCCAGCAGCCCAGGGACTAGCGGCACAGATACGCAGTATTTT | CASSPGTSGTDTQYF
. | TRBJ1-6 | . | TRBV28 | TGTGCCAGCAGTCTACCCCTCCACTTT | CASSLPLHF
. | TRBJ2-3 | once | TRBV5-1 | TGCGCCAGCAGCTTGGTGGGACGTAGCACAGATACGCAGTATTTT | CASSLVGRSTDTQYF
. | TRBJ1-1 | . | TRBV12-3/TRBV12-4 | TGTGCCAGCAGTCCGACAGGGAACACTGAAGCTTTCTTT | CASSPTGNTEAFF
TRBD1 | TRBJ1-1 | . | TRBV19 | TGTGCCAGTAATTTACGGGGACAGGGCGGGATGAACACTGAAGCTTTCTTT | CASNLRGQGGMNTEAFF
TRBD1 | TRBJ1-5 | . | TRBV12-3/TRBV12-4 | TGTGCCAGCACGGACAGGGGCGATCAGCCCCAGCATTTT | CASTDRGDQPQHF
. | TRBJ2-7 | . | TRBV2 | TGTGCCAGTAACCGGGACCCTAGCGACGAGCAGTACTTC | CASNRDPSDEQYF
TRBD1 | TRBJ1-5 | . | TRBV19 | TGTGCCAGTAGTCTGGCAGGGGGTAATCAGCCCCAGCATTTT | CASSLAGGNQPQHF
TRBD1 | TRBJ1-6 | . | TRBV5-6 | TGTGCCAGCGCCCTACAGGGGTCCTATAATTCACCCCTCCACTTT | CASALQGSYNSPLHF
. | TRBJ1-2 | . | TRBV2 | TGTGCCAGCAGCCTGACAGTGGGCTATGGCTACACCTTC | CASSLTVGYGYTF
. | TRBJ1-2 | . | TRBV4-2 | TGTGCCAGCAGCCAAGATGGGGGTTATGGCTACACCTTC | CASSQDGGYGYTF
TRBD2 | TRBJ2-3 | . | TRBV7-3 | TGTGCCAGCAGCCCCTTAGCGGGAGTTGGATCAGATACGCAGTATTTT | CASSPLAGVGSDTQYF
TRBD2 | TRBJ2-3 | . | TRBV2 | TGTGCCAGCAGTGGTGCCGCTAGCGGGGACCGAGATACGCAGTATTTT | CASSGAASGDRDTQYF
. | TRBJ2-7 | . | TRBV5-1 | TGCGCCAACTCCGGACTGGACGAGCAGTACTTC | CANSGLDEQYF
. | TRBJ1-1 | . | TRBV15 | TGTGCCACCAGCAGAGAAGGAGAAGCTTTCTTT | CATSREGEAFF
. | TRBJ1-5 | . | TRBV28 | TGTGCCAGCAGTTTAGCGTATGGGGGGCCTCTTCGCAATCAGCCCCAGCATTTT | CASSLAYGGPLRNQPQHF
. | TRBJ1-2 | . | TRBV9 | TGTGCCAGCAGCGTGCGGCTACCCCTTGGCTACACCTTC | CASSVRLPLGYTF
. | TRBJ1-1 | . | TRBV14 | TGTGCCAGCAGCCAAGATAAGGGCAGGGTGAACACTGAAGCTTTCTTT | CASSQDKGRVNTEAFF
TRBD1 | TRBJ1-5 | . | TRBV5-1 | TGCGCCAGCAGCTTGGGGCCGGGACAGGACAATCAGCCCCAGCATTTT | CASSLGPGQDNQPQHF
. | TRBJ1-1 | . | TRBV6-5 | TGTGCCAGCAGGAGGGACCGGGGAGATTACACTGAAGCTTTCTTT | CASRRDRGDYTEAFF
. | TRBJ1-1 | . | TRBV11-2 | TGTGCCAGCCGCCGTAGTAGATCGACTGAAGCTTTCTTT | CASRRSRSTEAFF
. | TRBJ2-1 | . | TRBV5-1 | TGCGCCAGCAGCTTGGACGGGAGCGGTAATGAGCAGTTCTTC | CASSLDGSGNEQFF
TRBD1 | TRBJ1-5 | once | TRBV7-9 | TGTGCCAGCAGCTCGGGACAGGGAAAGGATCAGCCCCAGCATTTT | CASSSGQGKDQPQHF
. | TRBJ2-7 | . | TRBV27 | TGTGCCAGCAGTTCGGGCTCCTACGAGCAGTACTTC | CASSSGSYEQYF
. | TRBJ1-2 | . | TRBV21-1 | TGTGCCGTTAGGGACAGGCACTATGGCTACACCTTC | CAVRDRHYGYTF
TRBD2 | TRBJ2-7 | . | TRBV18 | TGTGCCAGCTCTCCGCTAGCGGCCCTAAGCTCCTACGAGCAGTACTTC | CASSPLAALSSYEQYF
TRBD1 | TRBJ1-5 | . | TRBV28 | TGTGCCAGCAGTTGGGAGCAGGGGGCGAATCAGCCCCAGCATTTT | CASSWEQGANQPQHF
. | TRBJ2-3 | . | TRBV3-1/TRBV3-2 | TGTGCCAGCAGCCAGGGGGGCCCGGATACGCAGTATTTT | CASSQGGPDTQYF
. | TRBJ2-1 | . | TRBV27 | TGTGCCAGCAGTTTGACCTCAGGCAATGAGCAGTTCTTC | CASSLTSGNEQFF
TRBD1 | TRBJ2-5 | . | TRBV11-2 | TGTGCCAGCAGCCCCCTTGCCGGACAGGGTTTGGGGGAGACCCAGTACTTC | CASSPLAGQGLGETQYF
TRBD2 | TRBJ2-7 | . | TRBV24-1 | TGTGCCACCAGTGGTCCTAGCGGGAGCTCCTACGAGCAGTACTTC | CATSGPSGSSYEQYF
. | TRBJ2-7 | . | TRBV29-1 | TGCAGCGTTGAGGGGTGGCCCGGGAGCTCCTACGAGCAGTACTTC | CSVEGWPGSSYEQYF
. | TRBJ1-2 | . | TRBV2 | TGTGCCAGCAGTGAGGACCGCTATGGCTACACCTTC | CASSEDRYGYTF
. | TRBJ1-1 | . | TRBV24-1 | TGTGCCACCGGCCAGGGCACTGAAGCTTTCTTT | CATGQGTEAFF
. | TRBJ2-1 | . | TRBV5-5 | TGTGCCAGCAGCCCGGTGGGTCCGGGCTCCAATGAGCAGTTCTTC | CASSPVGPGSNEQFF
TRBD2 | TRBJ2-3 | few | TRBV5-1 | TGCGCCAGCAGCTTGACGCCGGGACTAGCGATCACAGATACGCAGTATTTT | CASSLTPGLAITDTQYF
. | TRBJ2-6 | . | TRBV15 | TGTGCCACCAGCACCACCCGGCAGATCTCTGGGGCCAACGTCCTGACTTTC | CATSTTRQISGANVLTF
. | TRBJ1-3 | once | TRBV27 | TGTGCCAGCACCCCGACAGGACACTCTGGAAACACCATATATTTT | CASTPTGHSGNTIYF
. | TRBJ2-2 | . | TRBV2 | TGTGCCAGCACACCCGGACTCCAGAACACCGGGGAGCTGTTTTTT | CASTPGLQNTGELFF
. | TRBJ2-2 | . | TRBV15 | TGTGCCACCAGCAGACCTGGGGGAGGGAACACCGGGGAGCTGTTTTTT | CATSRPGGGNTGELFF
. | TRBJ1-4 | . | TRBV5-5 | TGTGCCAGCAGCTTGGACAGGCGGCCTAATGAAAAACTGTTTTTT | CASSLDRRPNEKLFF
TRBD1 | TRBJ1-1 | . | TRBV19 | TGTGCCAGTGCTGACAGGGGGATGAACACTGAAGCTTTCTTT | CASADRGMNTEAFF